One sample yielded the 18 T cell receptor beta chains listed below, sequenced in a study of early T cells in non-severe SARS-CoV-2 infection. TCRdb re-called the 5' RACE reads through MiXCR, storing one row per CDR3 protein. The top ten hold 5.5% to 7% of the sample, which has tens of thousands of distinct CDR3 sequences, approximately 15% seen once. Sequencing was done on a sample of whole blood. These receptors originate from an adult who was a healthcare worker with PCR-confirmed SARS-CoV-2 infection or an uninfected control (not recorded which).

The chain couples TRBV2 to TRBJ1-2; weak D call: TRBD1 (5 bases). This CDR3 has 12 amino acids. V was clipped by 5 bases and J by 8 bases, with 12 bases between them. Germline V gene sequence: CDR1 SNHLY, CDR2 FYNNEI. The CDR3 here is CASSSTGDGYTF. DNA of the CDR3: TGTGCCAGCAGTAGTACGGGGGACGGCTACACCTTC.

With respect to this clonotype: A single base separates this from a much larger clone, so it may be a read error. The chain recombines TRBV30 with TRBJ2-7, with 10 nucleotides matching TRBD2. Germline V lookup: CDR1 GTSNPN, CDR2 SVGIG (reference sequence). With V trimmed by 2 bases and J by 5 bases, 6 bases remained unmatched. The CDR3 totals 14 residues. DNA of the CDR3: TGTGCCTGGAGTCGAGGACTAGCGGTCAACGAGCAGTACTTC. Translating gives CAWSRGLAVNEQYF.

V gene TRBV5-1 combines with J gene TRBJ2-3; 11 bases align to TRBD1. Germline CDR1 and CDR2: SGHRS and YFSETQ. The ends lost 2 bases at V and 6 bases at J; junction bases unmatched: 5. The CDR3 runs to 15 residues. CDR3 sequence (DNA): TGCGCCAGCAGCTTAGGACAGGGGGCCGGGGATACGCAGTATTTT. This sequence encodes CASSLGQGAGDTQYF.

This clonotype was counted many times. The rearrangement uses TRBV10-3 and TRBJ1-4; no clear D gene. The V end was cut by 8 bases, the J end by 1 base, with 5 bases between. Germline V gene sequence: CDR1 ENHRY, CDR2 SYGVKD. This CDR3 is built from 12 residues. This chain's CDR3 is CAIGGTNEKLFF. CDR3 coding DNA: TGTGCCATCGGAGGAACTAATGAAAAACTGTTTTTT.

The chain carries TRBV12-3 or TRBV12-4 and TRBJ1-1; D remains ambiguous. The germline V and J ends were trimmed by 7 bases and 5 bases, with 11 bases remaining between them. The CDR3 contains 12 residues. The CDR3 loop reads CASNTLGTEAFF. CDR3 nucleotides: TGTGCCAGCAACACCCTGGGGACTGAAGCTTTCTTT.

This clonotype came up many times. The rearrangement joins TRBV20-1 to TRBJ2-3; D remains ambiguous. The V end was cut by 4 bases, the J end by 4 bases, with 12 bases between. This CDR3 is 13 amino acids long. Looked up from germline, CDR1 is DFQATT and CDR2 is SNEGSKA (reference sequence). The CDR3 DNA is TGCAGTGCTACAGCCAACGTACCAGATACGCAGTATTTT. Translating gives CSATANVPDTQYF.

The genes are TRBV6-4 and TRBJ2-1; TRBD1 matches 8 bases. The V segment lost 7 bases and the J segment 5 bases; nucleotides outside the gene matches: 7. The CDR3 is 14 amino acids. Germline CDR1 MRHNA, CDR2 SNTAGT. CDR3 DNA sequence: TGTGCCAGCAAGAAACAGGGGGGAAACAATGAGCAGTTCTTC. This codes for CASKKQGGNNEQFF.

The table lists this clonotype with a few counts. CDR3 sequence reads: CSAHPAGRGRFEEQYF. The CDR3 DNA follows: TGCAGTGCTCACCCGGCGGGAAGGGGGAGGTTTGAAGAGCAGTACTTC. The chain is built from TRBV20-1 and TRBJ2-7; D possibly matches TRBD1 or TRBD2 (6 bases each). V was cut by 5 bases and J by 7 bases, with 27 bases left in between. CDR1 is DFQATT and CDR2 is SNEGSKA in the germline V gene (reference sequence). The CDR3 totals 16 residues.

A few counts support this clonotype. The V gene is TRBV7-9, the J gene TRBJ2-7; maybe TRBD2 (7 bases). Germline V gene lookup returns CDR1 SEHNR and CDR2 FQNEAQ (reference sequence). The CDR3 runs to 13 residues. Trimming took 6 bases from V and 2 from J, leaving 11 bases between them. CDR3 coding DNA: TGTGCCAGCAGACCGGGGGGCACCTACGAGCAGTACTTC. Translation gives CASRPGGTYEQYF. Drawing the rest from reference TRBV7-9 and TRBJ2-7, the complete variable domain is DTGVSQNPRHKITKRGQNVTFRCDPISEHNRLYWYRQTLGQGPEFLTYFQNEAQLEKSRLLSDRFSAERPKGSFSTLEIQRTEQGDSAMYLCASRPGGTYEQYFGPGTRLTVT.

This clonotype was counted only a few times. The rearrangement joins TRBV28 to TRBJ2-5, with D maybe TRBD1 (6 bases). Germline CDR1 and CDR2: MDHEN and SYDVKM. There are 12 residues in the CDR3. The germline V and J ends were trimmed by 10 bases and 2 bases, with 11 bases remaining between them. CDR3 loop: CAIADRQETQYF. CDR3 in DNA: TGTGCCATCGCGGACAGACAAGAGACCCAGTACTTC.

CDR3 sequence reads: CASCGGRDGNTIYF. The CDR3, as DNA: TGTGCCAGCTGCGGGGGCAGGGATGGAAACACCATATATTTT. This chain links TRBV12-3 or TRBV12-4 with TRBJ1-3; D is perhaps TRBD1 (6 bases). Deletions cut 8 bases from V and 3 bases from J, with 14 bases between. This CDR3 is built from 14 residues.

This clonotype was observed many times. Written as DNA, the CDR3 is TGTGCCTGGAGTCGGACCCAAAATCGTGAGGAATATTTT. It encodes CAWSRTQNREEYF. The chain links TRBV30 to TRBJ2-3; D not certain. The germline V gene has CDR1 GTSNPN and CDR2 SVGIG (reference sequence). Trimming stripped 2 bases from V and 15 bases from J, with 21 bases between. The CDR3 is made up of 13 amino acids. Variable domain in full (rest from reference TRBV30 and TRBJ2-3): SQTIHQWPATLVQPVGSPLSLECTVEGTSNPNLYWYRQAAGRGLQLLFYSVGIGQISSEVPQNLSASRPQDRQFILSSKKLLLSDSGFYLCAWSRTQNREEYFGPGTRLTVL.

V gene TRBV10-1 combines with J gene TRBJ1-5; D is unresolved. V gave up 8 bases and J gave up 11 bases, with 22 bases separating them. Germline lookup yields CDR1 WNHNN and CDR2 SYGVQD (reference sequence). The CDR3 is 14 amino acids. The CDR3 region is CASRSACSRWAQHF. CDR3 nucleotides: TGCGCCAGCCGAAGCGCCTGCAGCCGGTGGGCCCAGCATTTT.

This clonotype showed up just a few times. V and J are TRBV2 and TRBJ2-7; D may correspond to TRBD1 or TRBD2 (5 bases each). Trimming pared 4 bases from V and 5 bases from J, leaving 15 bases between. This CDR3 region has 14 residues. Germline V gene lookup returns CDR1 SNHLY and CDR2 FYNNEI. CDR3 residues: CASSVMSGTNEQYF. The CDR3 DNA reads TGTGCCAGCAGTGTAATGTCCGGGACCAACGAGCAGTACTTC.

The rearrangement joins TRBV12-3 or TRBV12-4 to TRBJ2-3; D call uncertain. V gave up 1 base and J gave up 5 bases, with 4 bases separating them. The CDR3 is 12 residues long. The CDR3 reads CASSLGRDTQYF. CDR3 bases: TGTGCCAGCAGTTTAGGGCGAGATACGCAGTATTTT.

V gene TRBV4-3 combines with J gene TRBJ2-1; 7 bases match TRBD2. The CDR3 contains 14 residues. Germline V gene sequence: CDR1 LGHNA, CDR2 YSLEER. J lost 3 bases, V lost 3 bases, and 2 bases had no gene match. CDR3 bases: TGCGCCAGCAGCCACGGGACTAACTACAATGAGCAGTTCTTC. This gives the protein CASSHGTNYNEQFF.

This clonotype was recorded at least ten times. The chain is built from TRBV12-3 or TRBV12-4 and TRBJ2-3; TRBD2 might be the D (6 bases). V was trimmed by 4 bases and J by 0 bases, leaving 8 bases between them. The CDR3 extends over 14 amino acids. CDR3 residues: CASSSGTSTDTQYF. As DNA, the CDR3 is TGTGCCAGCAGTTCCGGGACTAGCACAGATACGCAGTATTTT.

This clonotype turned up a few times. This rearrangement joins TRBV12-3 or TRBV12-4 to TRBJ2-1; TRBD1 might be the D (7 bases). Trimming removed 7 bases at V and 9 bases at J, with 10 bases between. The CDR3 extends over 11 amino acids. The CDR3 region is CASNQGGEQFF. As DNA, the CDR3 is TGTGCCAGCAACCAGGGGGGTGAGCAGTTCTTC.